These 17 T cell receptor beta chains originate from one sample sequenced in a study of blood T cells in healthy people across ages (dated by TCRdb to about 2015). Libraries came from 5' RACE. Instrument used: Illumina HiSeq 2500. The second PCR ran for about 6 to 12 cycles and used a J-beta primer mix along with a sample-barcoded 5' primer. TCRdb reran the public reads through fastp at Q25 and MiXCR, keeping productive beta chains. For every CDR3 protein sequence, its rows merge into one entry that carries the most common genes and DNA. Recorded for this sample are hundreds of thousands of distinct CDR3 sequences; under 55% of them occurred a single time. The ten largest account for nearly 20% of the sample. The sample comprised blood. These receptors came from a man between 60 and 75 years old in good health.

This clonotype was seen a handful of times. The CDR3, as DNA: TGTGCCAGCAGTTCCCTAGGACAGGGGGCCAATGAGCAGTTCTTC. Residues: CASSSLGQGANEQFF. This chain uses TRBV28 with TRBJ2-1; TRBD1 aligns across 11 bases. Trimming removed 4 bases from V and 6 bases from J; junction bases left unmatched: 5. The CDR3 consists of 15 residues. Germline CDR1 reads MDHEN; CDR2 reads SYDVKM.

In its sample, this clonotype was seen a few times. The gene calls are TRBV4-1 and TRBJ2-1, with D possibly being TRBD1 or TRBD2 (6 bases each). The V gene's germline CDR1 is MGHRA and CDR2 YSYEKL. The CDR3 totals 16 residues. The germline V and J ends were trimmed by 7 bases and 5 bases, with 21 bases remaining between them. In DNA form, the CDR3 reads TGCGCCAGCACCTTCGGGGGCAGGGGAAAGGACAATGAGCAGTTCTTC. It translates to CASTFGGRGKDNEQFF.

The chain recombines TRBV6-2 or TRBV6-3 with TRBJ1-2; TRBD1 agrees at 9 bases. V lost 2 bases and J lost 3; bases outside the gene matches: 7. Germline V gene sequence: CDR1 MNHEY, CDR2 SVGEGT. CDR3 length equals 16 residues. Written as DNA, the CDR3 is TGTGCCAGCAGTTACCGCCCTGGACAGGGGTACTATGGCTACACCTTC. Translated: CASSYRPGQGYYGYTF.

J is TRBJ2-1 and V is TRBV5-1, with 8 bases identical to TRBD1. CDR3 length: 17 amino acids. Unmatched junction bases numbered 11, after V lost 3 bases and J lost 3 bases. Germline lookup yields CDR1 SGHRS and CDR2 YFSETQ. CDR3 residues: CASSSRTGTGDYNEQFF. CDR3 nucleotide sequence: TGCGCCAGCAGCTCCCGGACCGGGACAGGCGACTACAATGAGCAGTTCTTC.

The chain is built from TRBV6-2 or TRBV6-3 and TRBJ1-2; D is unresolved. The CDR3 consists of 14 residues. The ends were cut back, 0 bases at V and 11 bases at J, with 16 bases in the middle. Germline CDR1 MNHEY, CDR2 SVGEGT. The CDR3 sequence is CASSYSSAPLRYTF. CDR3 coding DNA: TGTGCCAGCAGTTACTCGAGTGCCCCGCTCAGATACACCTTC.

This sequence joins TRBV6-1 and TRBJ2-3, with 8 nucleotides matching TRBD1. The CDR3 runs to 15 residues. The trim removed 4 bases at V and 4 bases at J, leaving 7 bases unmatched. CDR1 is MNHNS and CDR2 is SASEGT in the germline V gene. The CDR3 spells CASSGSRGRPDTQYF. The CDR3, as DNA: TGTGCCAGCAGTGGAAGCAGGGGGCGCCCAGATACGCAGTATTTT.

Many counts were recorded for this clonotype. A much more abundant neighbour one base away suggests this may be a read error. The chain employs TRBV20-1 and TRBJ2-7; possibly TRBD2 for D (7 bases). CDR3 length: 15 residues. The ends were cut back, 3 bases at V and 7 bases at J, with 22 bases in the middle. The germline V gene has CDR1 DFQATT and CDR2 SNEGSKA (reference sequence). Here the CDR3 DNA reads TGCAGTGCTAGTAACTCACAGTCGGGGGGCAATGAGCAGTACTTC. Translating it yields CSASNSQSGGNEQYF.

V and J are TRBV6-4 and TRBJ2-7; D remains unclear. The CDR3 consists of 15 residues. In germline, CDR1 is MRHNA, CDR2 SNTAGT. Trimming pared 0 bases from V and 2 bases from J, leaving 11 bases between. The CDR3: CASSDSTVPTYEQYF. For the CDR3, the DNA is TGTGCCAGCAGTGACTCGACGGTACCCACCTACGAGCAGTACTTC.

This clonotype was seen a handful of times. The chain uses TRBV7-9 and TRBJ2-7; possibly TRBD1 or TRBD2 for D (6 bases each). The CDR3 has 12 residues. Looked up from germline, CDR1 is SEHNR and CDR2 is FQNEAQ (reference sequence). V gave up 4 bases and J gave up 7 bases, with 11 bases separating them. CDR3 region: CASSYIGGEQYF. CDR3 DNA: TGTGCCAGCAGCTACATAGGGGGGGAGCAGTACTTC. The variable domain in full, with the rest retrieved from reference TRBV7-9 and TRBJ2-7, is DTGVSQNPRHKITKRGQNVTFRCDPISEHNRLYWYRQTLGQGPEFLTYFQNEAQLEKSRLLSDRFSAERPKGSFSTLEIQRTEQGDSAMYLCASSYIGGEQYFGPGTRLTVT.

This clonotype was seen many times. J is TRBJ1-5 and V is TRBV20-1; D is ambiguous. V gave up 3 bases and J gave up 7 bases, with 10 bases separating them. The germline V gene encodes CDR1 DFQATT and CDR2 SNEGSKA (reference sequence). The CDR3 covers 12 residues. The CDR3 loop is CSASPRGQPQHF. The CDR3 DNA sequence: TGCAGTGCTAGTCCCCGAGGCCAGCCCCAGCATTTT.

The chain recombines TRBV5-1 with TRBJ2-3; 8 bases match TRBD2. Germline V CDR1 and CDR2: SGHRS, YFSETQ. The V gene end was trimmed by 4 bases and the J gene end by 10 bases; junction bases not matched to a gene: 14. This CDR3 has 15 residues. CDR3 protein: CASSASGGPVSPQYF. The CDR3 DNA follows: TGCGCCAGCAGCGCCAGCGGGGGCCCCGTTTCCCCGCAGTATTTT.

The chain carries TRBV9 and TRBJ2-5, with TRBD1 matching 8 bases. Trimming at V came to 8 bases and at J to 0 bases, leaving 9 bases not matched to a gene. The CDR3 spans 15 residues. Germline CDR1 reads SGDLS; CDR2 reads YYNGEE. CDR3 in amino acids: CASSFRDRYQETQYF. In DNA, the CDR3 is TGTGCCAGTTCCTTCCGGGACAGGTACCAAGAGACCCAGTACTTC.

V usage is TRBV20-1 and J usage is TRBJ2-5; no firm D call. The J call may be mistaken, given a closer DNA end match to TRBJ2-7. The CDR3 has 13 amino acids. Germline-derived CDR1 and CDR2 are DFQATT and SNEGSKA (reference sequence). The CDR3 reads CSARDRNGREQYF. For the CDR3, the DNA is TGCAGTGCTAGAGATCGCAACGGACGCGAGCAGTACTTC.

V gene TRBV19 combines with J gene TRBJ1-1; a possible D gene is TRBD1 (6 bases). Germline loops: CDR1 LNHDA, CDR2 SQIVND (reference sequence). The CDR3 sequence is 15 residues long. Between the trimmed V and J ends, which lost 5 bases and 4 bases, there was a span of 17 bases. CDR3 bases: TGTGCCAGTAGTCCCAGTTGGGGGCTCGCCACTGAAGCTTTCTTT. Translation gives CASSPSWGLATEAFF.

This clonotype was seen a few times. The rearrangement joins TRBV5-1 to TRBJ2-1, with 7 nucleotides matching TRBD1. This CDR3 is built from 15 residues. Looked up from germline, CDR1 is SGHRS and CDR2 is YFSETQ. The V and J ends lost 0 bases and 4 bases, in that order; junction bases with no gene match: 4. The CDR3 loop is CASSLEGGMYNEQFF. The DNA of the CDR3 is TGCGCCAGCAGCTTGGAAGGGGGCATGTACAATGAGCAGTTCTTC.

The rearrangement links TRBV6-1 to TRBJ1-6; D ambiguous. The germline gives CDR1 MNHNS, CDR2 SASEGT. The length of the CDR3 is 15 residues. Deletions cut 8 bases from V and 12 bases from J, with 23 bases between. CDR3 sequence reads: CASDEFHGDYLPLHF. The CDR3 nucleotides are TGTGCCAGCGACGAATTTCATGGGGATTATTTACCCCTCCACTTT.

This clonotype was detected a few times. The CDR3 here is CAWKLDYNEQFF. CDR3 sequence (DNA): TGTGCCTGGAAACTGGACTACAATGAGCAGTTCTTC. J is TRBJ2-1 and V is TRBV30, with D unresolved. The length of the CDR3 is 12 residues. Germline V lookup: CDR1 GTSNPN, CDR2 SVGIG (reference sequence). V was pared by 4 bases and J by 3 bases, with 7 bases between. The full variable domain, its missing parts supplied by reference TRBV30 and TRBJ2-1, is SQTIHQWPATLVQPVGSPLSLECTVEGTSNPNLYWYRQAAGRGLQLLFYSVGIGQISSEVPQNLSASRPQDRQFILSSKKLLLSDSGFYLCAWKLDYNEQFFGPGTRLTVL.